This record concerns one T cell receptor (beta chain) sequence. Its target is unknown. TCRdb's copy holds only in-frame clones and misses some; the assay was immunoSEQ multiplex PCR. The sample records about 5,000 clones, roughly two thirds being singletons. This entry comes from a study of CD8 T cell repertoires and HIV-1 epitope variants. Study at large: Separate wells received one of Twenty-five Gag or Nef variant peptides.

Trimming shortened V by 3 bases and J by 3 bases, and 10 bases separated the two germline ends. There are 13 residues in the CDR3. Per the germline V gene, CDR1 is SGDLS and CDR2 is YYNGEE. Sequencing was carried out using cultured CD8+ T cells derived from PBMCs. The rearrangement uses TRBV9 and TRBJ2-7; a possible D gene is TRBD1 (5 bases). The TCR sequence derives from a male donor with HIV. CDR3 in DNA: TGTGCCAGCAGCGCCGAGCAGGGCTACGAGCAGTACTTC. Translated, it gives CASSAEQGYEQYF.